The source of this T cell receptor beta chain is a study of identical twins (dated by TCRdb to 2016 to 2017). As for the study more broadly: The study deep-sequenced TCR alpha and beta repertoires from monozygotic twins, unrelated adults of various ages and cord blood to test whether fetal clonotypes persist. To rule out contamination, replicate twin experiments were performed at different times with different library preparation protocols.

Via the germline V gene, CDR1 is SGHRS and CDR2 YFSETQ. The V and J ends are trimmed by 5 bases and 2 bases, leaving 8 bases between them. Including cysteine and phenylalanine, the CDR3 has 13 amino acids. The CDR3 DNA has 39 bases and is translated from base 1. As for this clonotype: The antigen it binds to is not known. No much larger clone is present one base from it, and per-base qualities are unavailable.

Every donor in the study was a healthy Caucasian. The twin cohort comprised three pairs of female monozygotic twins, all aged roughly 18 to 30 years. Positive isolation kits from Invitrogen were used to isolate the CD4+ and CD8+ T cell populations. The library was made by 5' RACE. The listed sequencing device is Illumina HiSeq 2000. Template switching added a universal primer binding site, and the final cDNA carried a unique molecular identifier that allowed TCR cDNA molecules to be counted accurately. First-strand cDNA for TCR alpha and beta chains was synthesized from specific primers in the conserved constant-segment region. Each cDNA library was double barcoded, with a SMART-Mk sample barcode plus Illumina barcodes, to control for contamination. Two successive PCR steps introduced TruSeq adapter sequences along with Illumina sample barcodes. The Illumina HiSeq platform was used with custom primers to sequence TCR alpha and beta cDNA libraries. Per the source publication's procedure: MiGEC processed the raw reads to extract unique molecular identifiers, while MiXCR was used to determine the CDR3 positions. Recombination models were inferred per individual with the repgenHMM and IGoR tools using an EM algorithm. The tcR package in R was used for shared clonotype analysis, with sharing normalized by the product of cloneset sizes. Out-of-frame nonproductive sequences were analyzed to study raw recombination free of thymic and clonal selection effects. TCRdb reprocessing: public reads trimmed at Q25 with fastp, clones called with MiXCR, in-frame beta chains kept. Merged by CDR3 protein, the rows form single entries marked with the most common genes and DNA. Clone size and V and J calls follow TCRdb, not the original study. Within this sample are approximately 470,000 distinct CDR3 sequences, with 13% to 15% of them counted one time only. The ten largest clonotypes hold around 0.48% of the sample.

Study-wide conclusions, independent of this receptor: Conclusions relied on cross-sectional statistical analysis, since the same donors could not be followed over many years. Zero-insertion analyses could be partly confounded by invariant T cells such as MAIT and iNKT, though diverse VJ usage argued against such confounding for most clonotypes. Compared with coincidental sharing between unrelated individuals, out-of-frame TCR alpha sequences shared between twins had an excess of sequences with low generation probability. Excess twin sharing in beta out-of-frame sequences was weaker because fewer shared sequences lowered the signal-to-noise ratio. Recombination models systematically underestimated out-of-frame TCR alpha sharing in monozygotic twins but agreed with sharing between unrelated individuals. Abundant cord blood beta clonotypes had fewer insertions, young adult naive repertoires showed a similar but weaker trend, and memory repertoires showed no such trend.

These data were also reused for a study on yellow fever vaccine responses in identical twins. From that second study: According to the authors, the vaccine-induced T cell response in identical twins seemed to be partly convergent and partly specific to each individual. Focusing on identical twins, the study followed the T cell clones that responded to the vaccine, and did so with precision.

The sequence was obtained from a woman between 18 and 29 years old in good health. The sequencing sample was made of CD4+ T cells sorted from blood. The chain is assembled from TRBV5-1 and TRBJ2-1, with an unclear D gene assignment. The nucleotide sequence reads as follows: TGCGCCAGCAGAGATTACACCTACAATGAGCAGTTCTTC. Translated, this gives CASRDYTYNEQFF. When the CDR3 is completed using the reference TRBV5-1 and TRBJ2-1 genes on either side, the full variable domain is KAGVTQTPRYLIKTRGQQVTLSCSPISGHRSVSWYQQTPGQGLQFLFEYFSETQRNKGNFPGRFSGRQFSNSRSEMNVSTLELGDSALYLCASRDYTYNEQFFGPGTRLTVL.